This TCR beta chain was identified during a study of metastatic and nonmetastatic thyroid tumors (dated by TCRdb to the early 2020s). Context from the whole study: Repertoires were compared across peripheral blood and tumor or nodule tissue samples from malignant and benign thyroid patients. General conclusions and limits of the study: In both blood and tumor samples, malignant tumors were reported to have significantly higher TCR beta diversity than benign nodules.

None of the patients had been given any treatment before thyroid surgery. Using T-cell receptor beta sequencing, the study looked back at clinical samples from patients collected from the early 2010s to the late 2010s. The germline V gene provides CDR1 LGHNA and CDR2 YNFKEQ. V is reduced by 6 bases and J by 1 base, leaving a spacing of 12 bases between them. The CDR3 measures 14 amino acids from cysteine to phenylalanine. Only the CDR3 part of the read is kept: 42 bases, read in frame from the first base. Comment on this clone: Its recognized antigen is unknown. Per-nucleotide qualities are absent, and no much larger clonotype sits a single base away.

The library was obtained by PCR. TCRdb records Illumina HiSeq 4000 as the sequencer. High-throughput sequencing was used to profile the TCR beta-chain CDR3 region of every patient. The paper's processing steps were these. CDR3 differences across clinicopathological groups were used to build a classifier for discriminating distant-metastatic papillary thyroid cancer patients. The Shannon index was used to assess repertoire diversity, and the Morisita-Horn index was used to assess tumor-blood repertoire similarity. Using fastp trimming at Q25 and MiXCR clonotype assembly, TCRdb reanalyzed the public sequencing data and kept in-frame beta chains. These V and J calls originate from TCRdb's pipeline instead of the authors' own analysis. The sample table holds some 31,000 clones, of which 7.4% were seen once. The ten biggest clones cover about two fifths of the sample.

Rearrangement joined TRBV4-2 to TRBJ2-5; D gene: possibly TRBD2, on 6 matching bases. The source material was blood. The origin of this receptor is a female donor with papillary thyroid cancer or a benign thyroid nodule (not recorded which). Some clones in this sample may be carry-over from other donors' samples. CDR3 protein: CASRPGTLQETQYF. In nucleotide form, the sequence is TGTGCCAGCAGACCCGGGACTCTCCAAGAGACCCAGTACTTC.